This TCR beta chain was retrieved from a study of control samples from healthy donors and cancer patients. The repertoire was sequenced with immunoSEQ multiplex PCR; TCRdb's copy has only in-frame clones and lacks some. The sample carries approximately 160,000 clones, approximately 91% recorded once. This receptor was taken from a woman aged 40 to 50 in good health. Sequenced input: blood.

The CDR3 loop reads CATSDPGSDTQYF. The CDR3, as DNA: TGTGCCACCAGTGACCCTGGGTCGGATACGCAGTATTTT. V and J are TRBV24-1 and TRBJ2-3, with D hard to call. V dropped 4 bases and J dropped 6 bases, with 10 bases sitting between them. The germline V gene encodes CDR1 KGHDR and CDR2 SFDVKD. The CDR3 spans 13 residues.